This T cell receptor beta chain was recovered during a study of cytomegalovirus exposure and HLA in healthy donors (dated by TCRdb to the late 2010s). Some background on the complete study: According to an earlier analysis of 587 of the donors, about 180 million T cells yielded 120 million or so unique TCR beta sequences and around 300 Gb of sequence data. Around 320 gigabases of sequencing data and 80 million or so unique TCR sequences were included in an early release covering about 600 HLA-typed donors. Of the roughly 400 genotyped donors, about 84% fell in the genetic ancestry cluster associated with self-reported Caucasian donors. The study aimed to test whether signatures of past pathogen exposure could be identified by cataloging public T cell receptors. Using immunosequencing, the study profiled T cell repertoires from 550 to 750 subjects and related those repertoires to cytomegalovirus serostatus. A separate validation cohort of 100 to 150 different subjects was used in addition to the roughly 670-subject first cohort. High-throughput TCR immunosequencing, statistical association of individual TCRs with disease status, and machine learning were combined to predict cytomegalovirus infection status. A later analysis re-analyzed previously published TCR beta repertoires from 660 or so donors and added high-resolution HLA genotyping to study TCR occurrence patterns. The later analysis used no new phenotypic data to find candidate immune exposures, relying instead on TCR beta sequences and their occurrence across donors. An earlier analysis of several hundred of the donors used high-throughput TCR beta sequencing to judge whether each TCR beta V gene segment behaved as functional or pseudogenic. Donor age, sex, ethnicity and CMV serostatus were compiled alongside the repertoire data. A later genetic analysis used genome-wide SNP genotypes for about 55% of the 666 donors, treating that subset as a discovery cohort. Every repertoire in the discovery cohort had been generated on one and the same sequencing platform. Both class I and class II loci were covered by HLA typing, at four-digit resolution. Typing coverage varied by locus: roughly 629-630 donors for A, B, C, DRB1 and DQB1; roughly 500 for DQA1; more than 600 for DPA1; approximately 490 for DPB1. Roughly 5 DR-DQ haplotypes were handled as single units for association and clustering because linkage in the cohort was strong. Among about 390 genotyped donors of the cohort, an average of approximately 240,000 unique TCR beta nucleotide sequences were sequenced per donor, roughly 20% of them non-productive.

There are 13 amino acids in the CDR3, from cysteine to phenylalanine inclusive. The kept DNA is CDR3 alone, 39 bases in frame from the first base. The germline V gene yields SGHRS for CDR1 and YFSETQ for CDR2. V is cut back by 4 bases and J by 2 bases, with 2 bases in the junction unmatched. The protocol used for the library was the immunoSEQ multiplex PCR assay. The multiplex PCR relied on a mix of 60 forward primers for TCR Vbeta segments and 13 reverse primers for TCR Jbeta segments. Amplification of the CDR3 region of rearranged TCR beta genes was performed with a multiplex PCR assay on genomic DNA. The Illumina HiSeq System was used to sequence the amplified TCR beta libraries as 87-base-pair reads. The paper's processing steps were these. In a later analysis, some 80 million unique TCR beta chains were counted across the 650 to 750 repertoires, and approximately 11 million of these chains were shared by at least two donors. Raw reads were error-corrected and collapsed into unique sequences with a nearest-neighbor algorithm that merged closely related sequences to remove PCR and sequencing errors. V, D and J gene segments were assigned by aligning CDR3 sequences to IMGT reference sequences. Each retained sequence needed at least a six-nucleotide match to both a V gene segment and a J gene segment. Rearrangements were called productive when the CDR3 lacked stop codons and stayed in frame with V and J; all others were non-productive. Following IMGT convention, CDR3 was defined as the stretch from the second conserved V-encoded cysteine to the conserved J-encoded phenylalanine. Sequences without an unambiguous match to a single V gene segment were excluded from the earlier analysis of about 600 of the donors. An earlier analysis of fewer than 650 of the donors classified V segments as functional when productive rearrangements were above 56.7% and as segregating when the standard deviation between donors was above 5%. A statistical classification framework was built to diagnose cytomegalovirus status from the catalog of TCR beta chain sequences. In a later analysis, V and J genes were assigned by comparing TCR nucleotide sequences against IMGT/GENE-DB human TR gene sequences. The TCRdist pipeline was used in a later analysis to assign CDR3 sequences and most-parsimonious VDJ recombination scenarios. In a later analysis, each TCR beta chain was defined by its CDR3 amino acid sequence together with its V-gene family, and reads lacking a unique V-gene family were excluded. A later analysis removed 450 to 600 highly shared, low-generation-probability nucleotide sequences to deal with suspected cross-contamination and a sequencing artifact. In a later analysis, a clonal expansion index was calculated for each public chain from normalized within-repertoire ranks of inferred template counts. In a later analysis, generation probabilities were computed using a VDJ recombination model fitted to out-of-frame rearrangements, and the results were checked against IGoR. In a later analysis, TCR-TCR, TCR-HLA and TCR-CMV co-occurrence was scored with hypergeometric tests, and a repertoire-size bias correction was applied to TCR pairs. To estimate false discovery rates, a later analysis permuted the HLA or CMV assignments 20 times. In a later analysis, co-occurring TCRs were grouped with DBSCAN, and TCRdist sequence similarity was added when clustering was performed within HLA-allele-positive subsets. Repertoires with fewer than 30,000 or more than 120,000 public chains, plus five repertoires with anomalous nucleotide sharing, were excluded from co-occurrence clustering. TCRdb limited this immuneACCESS table to in-frame rearrangements with V and J called. A share of clones is missing; checked studies link under half to unresolved V genes, and the rest is unexplained. V, J and clone size derive from that table, while D and trimming were established from the DNA sequence. The sample has around 150,000 clones on record, about 64% of them singletons. Under 2.5% of the sample is in the top ten clones.

Points on this clone: Its antigen target is currently unknown. No much larger clonotype is one base removed from it; base qualities were not supplied.

In total, about 650 healthy bone marrow donors made up the cohort. At the time of sampling, every cohort member was nominally healthy, though immune exposures that went unrecorded were likely present. The donor was CMV seronegative and belonged to the group of 350 to 400 seronegative cohort members. Each donor provided a peripheral blood sample, and peripheral blood mononuclear cells were used for TCR beta sequencing. Genomic DNA extraction from the blood cell samples was performed with the Qiagen DNeasy Blood Extraction Kit. What the research found in general, with its limitations: In a later genetic analysis, fewer N-insertions in productive TCRs were reported among donors in an Asian-associated ancestry cluster than the roughly 640-donor mean. The study listed 164 TCR beta chains as associated with cytomegalovirus. In an earlier analysis of fewer than 750 of the donors, most TCR beta V segments were observed in productive rearrangements about 87% or about 30% of the time, broadly matching IMGT annotations. In a later analysis, HLA-associated TCR beta chains showed more clonal expansion and lower generation probabilities than non-associated chains that were equally common. When HLA alleles, especially DR and DQ, strongly co-occurred, attributing TCR associations to individual alleles was difficult. The classifier was reported to diagnose cytomegalovirus status with high specificity and sensitivity in both the original cohort and the validation cohort. In a later analysis, most CMV-associated TCR beta chains were found to appear HLA-restricted, with HLA associations seemingly driven largely by CMV exposure. Most TCR sequences were seen in very few donors, while some public TCRs were found in many individuals. HLA typing was unavailable for some donors at each locus, so association tests used only the typed subset. Specific HLA alleles were associated with 16,951 TCR beta sequences at a false discovery rate of 0.05 in a later analysis. Immune exposure information for the cohort was limited to CMV serostatus. A few of the identified cytomegalovirus-associated TCR beta chains were confirmed in vitro to be specific for cytomegalovirus antigens. A cluster of highly shared sequence variants was judged likely to be a technical artifact of the sequencing pipeline. The 87-base-pair reads could not distinguish some IMGT-functional V segments, including TRBV6-2 and TRBV6-3, so those segments were excluded. According to the authors, the approach could potentially be generalized to other disease states and immunological phenotypes. Roughly 17 rarely observed V segments, including chromosome 9 orphons, were excluded from the earlier analysis of some 590 of the donors because counts were too low. Linkage disequilibrium might explain the correlated functional status among segregating V segments, but an unknown experimental factor could not be ruled out. In a later analysis, TCR association rates were found to vary across HLA loci, with the most associated TCRs seen for DRB1 alleles and the fewest for HLA-C alleles. Several of the top co-occurrence clusters appeared to be linked to parvovirus B19, influenza, CMV and Epstein-Barr virus, according to a later analysis. A further reported finding was that TCR beta sequences accurately predicted the HLA-A and HLA-B alleles for most subjects in the first cohort. In this cohort, only TCR beta chains were sequenced, and detectable features were limited by the absence of alpha or paired-chain data. Roughly uniform sequencing depth across donors was assumed in presence/absence analyses, although this assumption may not hold. A later genetic analysis associated a missense DCLRE1C variant with V-gene and J-gene trimming of TCR beta chains, and an independent cohort replicated the association.

The sample taken for sequencing was PBMCs. This receptor was identified in a woman aged 35 to 49 in good health and CMV-seronegative. The V gene is TRBV5-1 and the J gene is TRBJ2-7, with 8 junctional bases fitting TRBD1. The CDR3 corresponds to CASSAGGAYEQYF. The nucleotides are TGCGCCAGCAGCGCAGGGGGCGCCTACGAGCAGTACTTC.